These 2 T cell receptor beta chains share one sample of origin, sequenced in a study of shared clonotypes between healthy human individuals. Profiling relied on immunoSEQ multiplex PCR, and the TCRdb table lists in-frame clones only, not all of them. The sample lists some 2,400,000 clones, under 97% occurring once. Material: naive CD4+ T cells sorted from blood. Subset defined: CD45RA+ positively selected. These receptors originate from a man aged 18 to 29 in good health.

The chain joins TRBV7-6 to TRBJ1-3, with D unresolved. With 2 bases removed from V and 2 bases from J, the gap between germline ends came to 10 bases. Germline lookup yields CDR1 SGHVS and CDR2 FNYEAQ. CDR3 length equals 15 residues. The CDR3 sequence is CASSLSNIPGNTIYF. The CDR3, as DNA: TGTGCCAGCAGCTTATCGAACATCCCTGGAAACACCATATATTTT.

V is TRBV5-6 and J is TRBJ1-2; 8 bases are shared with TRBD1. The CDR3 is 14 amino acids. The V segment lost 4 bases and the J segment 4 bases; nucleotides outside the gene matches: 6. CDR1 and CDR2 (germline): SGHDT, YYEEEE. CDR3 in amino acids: CASSPDRASYGYTF. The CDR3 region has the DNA TGTGCCAGCAGCCCGGACAGGGCCTCCTATGGCTACACCTTC.